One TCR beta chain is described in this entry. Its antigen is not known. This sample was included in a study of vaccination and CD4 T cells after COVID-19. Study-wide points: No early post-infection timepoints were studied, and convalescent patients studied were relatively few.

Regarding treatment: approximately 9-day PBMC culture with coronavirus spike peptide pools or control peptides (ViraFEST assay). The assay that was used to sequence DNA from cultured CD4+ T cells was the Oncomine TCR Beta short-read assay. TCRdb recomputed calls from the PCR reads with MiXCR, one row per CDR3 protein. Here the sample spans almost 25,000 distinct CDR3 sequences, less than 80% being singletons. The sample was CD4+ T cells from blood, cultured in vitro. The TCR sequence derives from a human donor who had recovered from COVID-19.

CDR3 coding DNA: TGTGCCAGCAGCTTCCAGGGGCGGACGGAAGCTTTCTTT. It encodes CASSFQGRTEAFF. The chain recombines TRBV7-9 with TRBJ1-1, with a possible D match to TRBD1 (6 bases). The CDR3 contains 13 residues. Germline values: CDR1 SEHNR, CDR2 FQNEAQ (reference sequence). V dropped 3 bases and J dropped 8 bases, with 13 bases sitting between them.